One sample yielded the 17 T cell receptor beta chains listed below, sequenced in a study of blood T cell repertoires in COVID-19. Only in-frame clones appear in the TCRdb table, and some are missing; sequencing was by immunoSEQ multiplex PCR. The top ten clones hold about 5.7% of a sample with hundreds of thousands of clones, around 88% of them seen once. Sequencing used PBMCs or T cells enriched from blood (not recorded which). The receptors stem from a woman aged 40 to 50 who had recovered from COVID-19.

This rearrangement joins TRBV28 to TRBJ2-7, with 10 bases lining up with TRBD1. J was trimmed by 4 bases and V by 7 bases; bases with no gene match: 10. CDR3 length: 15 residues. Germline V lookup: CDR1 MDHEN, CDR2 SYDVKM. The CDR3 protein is CASITTGQGSYEQYF. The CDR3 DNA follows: TGTGCCAGCATTACAACGGGACAGGGGTCTTACGAGCAGTACTTC.

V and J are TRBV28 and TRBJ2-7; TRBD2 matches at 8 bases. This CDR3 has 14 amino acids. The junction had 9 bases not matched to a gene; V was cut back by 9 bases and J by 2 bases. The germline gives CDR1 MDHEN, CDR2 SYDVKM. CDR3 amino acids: CASYTSGSAYEQYF. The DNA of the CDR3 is TGTGCCAGTTATACCAGCGGGAGCGCCTACGAGCAGTACTTC.

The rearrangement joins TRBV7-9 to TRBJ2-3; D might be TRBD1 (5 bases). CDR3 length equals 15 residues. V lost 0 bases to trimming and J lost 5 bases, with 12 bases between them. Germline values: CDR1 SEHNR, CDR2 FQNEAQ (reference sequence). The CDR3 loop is CASSLALQGQDTQYF. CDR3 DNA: TGTGCCAGCAGCTTAGCGCTGCAGGGCCAAGATACGCAGTATTTT.

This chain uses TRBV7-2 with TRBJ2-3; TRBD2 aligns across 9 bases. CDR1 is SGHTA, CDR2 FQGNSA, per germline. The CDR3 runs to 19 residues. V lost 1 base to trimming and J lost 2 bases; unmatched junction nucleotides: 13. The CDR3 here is CASSLGGSGSLFPTDTQYF. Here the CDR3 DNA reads TGTGCCAGCAGCTTAGGTGGTAGCGGGAGTCTCTTCCCCACAGATACGCAGTATTTT.

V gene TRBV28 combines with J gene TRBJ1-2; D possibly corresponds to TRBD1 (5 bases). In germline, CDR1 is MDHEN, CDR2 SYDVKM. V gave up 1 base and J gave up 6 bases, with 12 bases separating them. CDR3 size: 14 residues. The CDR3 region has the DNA TGTGCCAGCAGTTTATCTTTCGACAGAAATGGCTACACCTTC. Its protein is CASSLSFDRNGYTF.

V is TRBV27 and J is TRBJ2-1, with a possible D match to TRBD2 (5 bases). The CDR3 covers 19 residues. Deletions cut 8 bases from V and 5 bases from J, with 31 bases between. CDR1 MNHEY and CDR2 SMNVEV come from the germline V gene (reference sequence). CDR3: CASGPTPGQRLRGHNEQFF. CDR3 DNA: TGTGCCAGCGGCCCCACCCCGGGCCAGCGGCTTAGAGGGCACAATGAGCAGTTCTTC.

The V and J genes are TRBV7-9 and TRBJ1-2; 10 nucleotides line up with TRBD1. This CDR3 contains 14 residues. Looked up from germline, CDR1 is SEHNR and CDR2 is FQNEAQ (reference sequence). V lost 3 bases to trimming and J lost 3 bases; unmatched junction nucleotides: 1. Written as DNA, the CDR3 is TGTGCCAGCAGCTTCGACAGGGGGCACTATGGCTACACCTTC. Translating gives CASSFDRGHYGYTF.

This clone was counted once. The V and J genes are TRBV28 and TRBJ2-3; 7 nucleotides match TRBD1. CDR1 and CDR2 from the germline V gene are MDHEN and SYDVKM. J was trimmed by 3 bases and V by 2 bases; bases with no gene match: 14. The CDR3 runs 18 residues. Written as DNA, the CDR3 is TGTGCCAGCAGTTTAACACAAGTGGGTGACAGGGTGACAGATACGCAGTATTTT. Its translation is CASSLTQVGDRVTDTQYF.

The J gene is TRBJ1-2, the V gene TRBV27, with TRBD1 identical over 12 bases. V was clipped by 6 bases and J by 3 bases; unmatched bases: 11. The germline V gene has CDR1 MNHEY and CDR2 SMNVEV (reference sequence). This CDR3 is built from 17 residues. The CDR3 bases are TGTGCCAGCAGCCCACTGAGCGGGACAGGGGGCTACTATGGCTACACCTTC. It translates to CASSPLSGTGGYYGYTF.

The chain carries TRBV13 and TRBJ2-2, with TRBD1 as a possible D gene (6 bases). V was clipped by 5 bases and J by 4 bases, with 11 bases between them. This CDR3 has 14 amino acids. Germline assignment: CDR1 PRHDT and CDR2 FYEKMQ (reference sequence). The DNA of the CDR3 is TGTGCCAGCAGCCGAGGGACAATCACCGGGGAGCTGTTTTTT. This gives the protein CASSRGTITGELFF.

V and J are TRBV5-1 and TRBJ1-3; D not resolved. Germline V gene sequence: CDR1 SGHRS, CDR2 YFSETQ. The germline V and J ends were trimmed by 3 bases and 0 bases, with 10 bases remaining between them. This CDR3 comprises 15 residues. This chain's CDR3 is CASSSPGVSGNTIYF. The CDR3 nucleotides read TGCGCCAGCAGCTCCCCCGGGGTCTCTGGAAACACCATATATTTT.

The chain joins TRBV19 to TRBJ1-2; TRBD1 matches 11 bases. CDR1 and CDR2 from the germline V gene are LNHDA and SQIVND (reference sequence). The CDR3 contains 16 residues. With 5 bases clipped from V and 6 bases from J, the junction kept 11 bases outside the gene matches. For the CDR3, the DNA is TGTGCCAGTAGTTACCCAACGGACAGGGGGCAGGATGGCTACACCTTC. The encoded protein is CASSYPTDRGQDGYTF.

The CDR3 loop is CASSPYHEQFF. DNA of the CDR3: TGTGCCAGCAGCCCTTATCATGAGCAGTTCTTC. The V call is TRBV11-2, the J call TRBJ2-1; no clear D gene. The V end lost 5 bases, the J end lost 8 bases, and 7 bases lay between the germline ends. Germline V gene data show CDR1 as SGHAT and CDR2 as FQNNGV. This CDR3 contains 11 residues.

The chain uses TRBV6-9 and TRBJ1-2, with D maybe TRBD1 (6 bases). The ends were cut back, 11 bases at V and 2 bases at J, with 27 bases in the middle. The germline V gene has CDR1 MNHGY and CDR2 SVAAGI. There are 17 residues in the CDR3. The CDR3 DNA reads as TGTGCCGGGCGGGGGCAGGATAGCAGGGGACGAAACTATGGCTACACCTTC. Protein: CAGRGQDSRGRNYGYTF.

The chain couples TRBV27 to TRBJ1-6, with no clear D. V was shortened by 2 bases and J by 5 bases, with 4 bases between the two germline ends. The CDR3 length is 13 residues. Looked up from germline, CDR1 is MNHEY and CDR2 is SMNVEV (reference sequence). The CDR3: CASSLGDNSPLHF. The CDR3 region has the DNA TGTGCCAGCAGTTTAGGAGATAATTCACCCCTCCACTTT.

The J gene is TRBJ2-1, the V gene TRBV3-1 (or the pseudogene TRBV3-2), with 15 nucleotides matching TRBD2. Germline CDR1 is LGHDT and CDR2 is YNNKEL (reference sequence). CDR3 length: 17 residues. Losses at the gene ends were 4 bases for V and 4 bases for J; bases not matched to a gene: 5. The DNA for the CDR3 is TGTGCCAGCAGCCGTTCCGGGACTAGCGGGAGGTACAATGAGCAGTTCTTC. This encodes CASSRSGTSGRYNEQFF.

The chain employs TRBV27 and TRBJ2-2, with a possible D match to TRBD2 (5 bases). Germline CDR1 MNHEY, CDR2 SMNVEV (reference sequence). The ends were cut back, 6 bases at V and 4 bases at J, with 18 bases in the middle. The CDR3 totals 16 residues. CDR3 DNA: TGTGCCAGCAGGGGCCTCACTAGATCCCCCACCGGGGAGCTGTTTTTT. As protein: CASRGLTRSPTGELFF.